This T cell receptor beta chain was sequenced for a study of CD8+CD57+ T cells in acquired aplastic anemia. Across the study: Average CD4+ read depth in healthy donors was about 10.8 million reads. General study findings and limits: No significant difference in CD8+ Simpson's diversity was found between patients and controls.

Looked up from germline, CDR1 is SGDLS and CDR2 is YYNGEE. The CDR3 covers 14 residues. V dropped 5 bases and J dropped 10 bases, with 22 bases sitting between them. CDR3 and TCR beta VDJ profiling relied on genomic DNA as the template. One entry per CDR3 protein results from TCRdb running MiXCR on the reads. The sample has about 400,000 distinct CDR3 sequences, about 70% seen once. On this clonotype: Its antigen is still unknown.

The sequenced material came from sorted CD4+, CD8+, or CD8+CD57+ T cells (not recorded which) from PBMCs. The genes are TRBV9 and TRBJ2-7; D may correspond to TRBD1 or TRBD2 (5 bases each). The receptor's source is a human donor in good health, serving as a control. The CDR3 here is CASSEYLLRDLQYF. CDR3 nucleotides: TGTGCCAGCAGTGAATACCTACTCAGGGACCTACAGTACTTC.